This TCR beta chain was captured in a study of OX40 agonist ivuxolimab in advanced cancers. Overall study: In this trial design, patients received ivuxolimab intravenously at 0.01 to 10 mg/kg every 2 weeks. Aged 23 to 79 with a mean of approximately 60 years, they were roughly 83% male.

Trimming left V 2 bases short and J 4 bases short, with 11 bases between. Germline V gene data show CDR1 as SGHTA and CDR2 as FQGNSA. This CDR3 region has 14 residues. Study-wide results and caveats: CD8+ T cells averaged more expanded clones than CD4+.

TCRdb's table, derived via immunoSEQ multiplex PCR, lists solely in-frame clones and lacks some. The sample lists more than 12,000 clones, about 83% occurring once. As concerns this clone: Its antigen is as yet unknown.

The TCR sequence derives from an adult with an advanced solid tumor such as melanoma, head and neck, liver or kidney cancer. The material sequenced was CD4+ or CD8+ T cells sorted from blood, taken in a trial of the OX40 agonist ivuxolimab. The J gene is TRBJ2-5, the V gene TRBV7-2; the D gene could be TRBD1 or TRBD2 (5 bases each). The CDR3 DNA follows: TGTGCCAGCAGCTTATTGAGGGGTGGAGAGACCCAGTACTTC. Translating gives CASSLLRGGETQYF.